This paragraph reports one TCR beta chain. At least ten counts were recorded for this clonotype. The specificity of this receptor is unknown. No per-base quality is available; no much larger clone lies one base away. These data come from a study of early T cells in non-severe SARS-CoV-2 infection (dated by TCRdb to about 2021). In the study overall: Because TCR sequencing relied on bulk RNA taken from unsorted whole blood, pairing of alpha and beta chains was not possible. Study-wide findings and limitations: Matching against VDJdb was skewed toward anti-spike CD8 responses, likely underestimated virus-specific expansions, and missed private and CD4 specificities.

To prepare the library, 5' RACE was applied. Sequencing relied on a NextSeq 500. In the TCR library protocol, unique molecular identifiers were attached to individual cDNA molecules to correct for PCR bias and sequencing error. Sequencing covered both TCR alpha and beta chains, and within each sample the abundances of alpha and beta sequences were tightly co-correlated. The original methods were these. Decombinator V4 was used to annotate TCR sequences for V gene, J gene and CDR3. Expanded TCRs were defined as changing significantly between any two time points under a Poisson model with p below 0.0001. TCR abundances were normalised to the total number of TCRs sequenced per sample and were expressed as counts per million. TRAV1-2 paired with TRAJ12, TRAJ20 or TRAJ33 defined MAIT TCRs, while TRAV10 paired with TRAJ18 defined iNKT TCRs. VDJdb, accessed on 1 November 2021, was searched for TCRs annotated for CMV, EBV and SARS-CoV-2, and TCRs annotated for more than one antigen were excluded. The public reads were run again by TCRdb, first through fastp at Q25 and then through MiXCR, and only productive beta chains were kept. Entries that share a CDR3 protein sequence are merged under the most common genes and DNA. V and J calls and clone size were set by TCRdb, not the authors. This sample gives roughly 66,000 distinct CDR3 sequences in total; around 9% of them show up just once. Together, the top ten hold 3.2% of the sample.

This was a case-control study nested in a cohort of healthcare workers in London, UK, who had nasopharyngeal swab PCR tests and blood samples taken every week. Healthcare workers were recruited during the week of the UK lockdown, between 23 and 31 March 2020, and followed weekly for up to about 15 weeks. Its CDR3 holds 16 amino acids, cysteine through phenylalanine. Only the CDR3 part of the read is kept: 48 bases, read in frame from the first base. The germline V and J ends show losses of 5 bases and 0 bases respectively, and no gene match explains 10 bases of the junction. Reading the germline V gene gives CDR1 MNHEY and CDR2 SVGAGI.

The sequence came from an adult who was a healthcare worker with PCR-confirmed SARS-CoV-2 infection or an uninfected control (not recorded which). Source material: whole blood. The chain is made from TRBV6-5 and TRBJ2-7, with 7 bases in between that match TRBD2. The CDR3 protein is CASSPRDYLASYEQYF. The nucleotides are TGTGCCAGCAGTCCCCGGGACTACCTTGCCTCCTACGAGCAGTACTTC.